This T cell receptor (beta chain) was sequenced during a study of cytomegalovirus exposure and HLA in healthy donors. Produced via immunoSEQ multiplex PCR; TCRdb's table is partial and in-frame only. Of around 250,000 clones in the sample, 90% were seen once. The donors formed part of the 120-subject validation cohort, distinct from the approximately 670-subject first cohort. The trim removed 6 bases at V and 2 bases at J, leaving 8 bases unmatched. The length of the CDR3 is 16 residues. Germline loops: CDR1 KGHSH, CDR2 LQKENI. The receptor's source is a woman between 18 and 30 years old in good health and CMV-seronegative. This sequence joins TRBV18 and TRBJ2-2; 8 bases match TRBD1. The sample comprised PBMCs. CDR3 residues: CASSPDRGVNTGELFF. In DNA form, the CDR3 reads TGTGCCAGCTCCCCCGACAGGGGCGTAAACACCGGGGAGCTGTTTTTT.